One and the same sample provided the 5 T cell receptor beta chains below, sequenced in a study of prognosis after radiotherapy for stage I lung cancer. Genomic DNA provided the template from which TCR beta CDR3 was amplified by two-round multiplex PCR. The first round of PCR was done with primers that matched each TRBV and TRBJ gene. TCRdb processed the multiplex PCR reads anew with MiXCR; each CDR3 protein has one entry. In the table there are almost 20,000 distinct CDR3 sequences, roughly 28% of which are singletons. The specimen was PBMCs, collected before or after stereotactic body radiation therapy (not recorded which). These receptors all come from a donor over 45 with non-small cell lung cancer.

This clonotype was observed a handful of times. This sequence is one base from a far larger clone and is likely a read error. V usage is TRBV7-9 and J usage is TRBJ2-7; D is ambiguous. The germline V gene has CDR1 SEHNR and CDR2 FQNEAQ (reference sequence). The CDR3 is made up of 12 amino acids. The DNA for the CDR3 is TGTGCCAGCAGCTTTAGTGTCTACGAGCAGTGCTTC. This gives the protein CASSFSVYEQCF.

With respect to this clonotype: Its ends do not fully match the called genes, so a read error is possible. This rearrangement joins TRBV28 to TRBJ2-7; 9 nucleotides line up with TRBD1. The CDR3 extends over 15 amino acids. Germline V gene data show CDR1 as MDHEN and CDR2 as SYDVKM. CDR3 sequence (DNA): TGTGCCAGCAGTTCTCGGGGGACAGGGACTTACGAGCAGTGCTTC. Its translation: CASSSRGTGTYEQCF.

CDR3 sequence: CASSIDASGANVLTF. CDR3 nucleotides: TGTGCCAGTAGTATAGATGCTAGTGGGGCCAACGTCCTGACTTTC. The chain joins TRBV19 to TRBJ2-6, with no clear D. V was pared by 0 bases and J by 3 bases, with 6 bases between. From germline, CDR1 is LNHDA and CDR2 SQIVND (reference sequence). CDR3 length: 15 residues.

This clonotype was picked up many times. This chain uses TRBV19 with TRBJ2-5, with no clear D. The CDR3 totals 14 residues. V was shortened by 2 bases and J by 2 bases, with 9 bases between the two germline ends. Germline V lookup: CDR1 LNHDA, CDR2 SQIVND (reference sequence). CDR3 amino acids: CASSILSKQETQYF. DNA of the CDR3: TGTGCCAGTAGTATATTGAGTAAACAAGAGACCCAGTACTTC.

This clonotype was seen repeatedly, ten times or more. The chain joins TRBV12-3 or TRBV12-4 to TRBJ1-5; 7 bases map to TRBD1. V was clipped by 2 bases and J by 5 bases; unmatched bases: 6. The CDR3 consists of 15 residues. The CDR3 bases are TGTGCCAGCAGTTTATCTCCGCAGGGGGATCAGCCCCAGCATTTT. Protein sequence: CASSLSPQGDQPQHF.